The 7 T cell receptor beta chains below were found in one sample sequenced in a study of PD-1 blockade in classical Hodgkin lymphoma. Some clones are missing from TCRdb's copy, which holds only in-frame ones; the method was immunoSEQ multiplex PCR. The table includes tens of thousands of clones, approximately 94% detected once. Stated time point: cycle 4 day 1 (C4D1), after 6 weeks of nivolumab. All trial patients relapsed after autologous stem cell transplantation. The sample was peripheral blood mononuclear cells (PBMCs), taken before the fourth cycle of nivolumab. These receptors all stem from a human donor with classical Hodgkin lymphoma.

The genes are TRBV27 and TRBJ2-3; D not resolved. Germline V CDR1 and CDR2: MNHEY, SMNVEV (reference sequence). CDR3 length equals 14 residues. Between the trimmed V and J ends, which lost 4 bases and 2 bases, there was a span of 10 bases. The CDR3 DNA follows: TGTGCCAGCAGTTGGAACAGTTACACAGATACGCAGTATTTT. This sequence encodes CASSWNSYTDTQYF.

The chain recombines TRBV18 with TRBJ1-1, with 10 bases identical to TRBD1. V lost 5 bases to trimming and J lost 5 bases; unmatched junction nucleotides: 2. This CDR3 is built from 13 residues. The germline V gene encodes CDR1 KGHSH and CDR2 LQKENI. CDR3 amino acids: CASSEDRGTEAFF. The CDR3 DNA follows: TGTGCCAGCTCAGAGGACAGGGGGACTGAAGCTTTCTTT.

CDR3 protein: CASSPPGHLVETQYF. The DNA for the CDR3 is TGTGCCAGCAGCCCCCCGGGACACCTAGTAGAGACCCAGTACTTC. This sequence joins TRBV7-2 and TRBJ2-5, with D possibly being TRBD1 (6 bases). This CDR3 comprises 15 residues. Germline V gene sequence: CDR1 SGHTA, CDR2 FQGNSA. V was clipped by 5 bases and J by 4 bases, with 17 bases between them.

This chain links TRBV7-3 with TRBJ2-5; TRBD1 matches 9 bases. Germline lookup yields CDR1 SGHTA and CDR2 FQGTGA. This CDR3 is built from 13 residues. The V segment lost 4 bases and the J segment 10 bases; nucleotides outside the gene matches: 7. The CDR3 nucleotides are TGTGCCAGCAGCTCCGGACAGGGGACACGCCAGTACTTC. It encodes CASSSGQGTRQYF.

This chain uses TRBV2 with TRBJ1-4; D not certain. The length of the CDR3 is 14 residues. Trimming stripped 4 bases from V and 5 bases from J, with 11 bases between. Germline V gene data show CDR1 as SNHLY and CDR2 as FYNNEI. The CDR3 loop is CASSVRGLNEKLFF. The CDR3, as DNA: TGTGCCAGCAGTGTCCGTGGCTTAAATGAAAAACTGTTTTTT.

The CDR3 nucleotides read TGTGCCAGCAGTTGGGACAGCCAAGAGACCCAGTACTTC. Protein product: CASSWDSQETQYF. The chain couples TRBV6-5 to TRBJ2-5; 7 bases line up with TRBD1. Germline loops: CDR1 MNHEY, CDR2 SVGAGI. The CDR3 sequence is 13 residues long. V lost 4 bases and J lost 1; bases outside the gene matches: 0.

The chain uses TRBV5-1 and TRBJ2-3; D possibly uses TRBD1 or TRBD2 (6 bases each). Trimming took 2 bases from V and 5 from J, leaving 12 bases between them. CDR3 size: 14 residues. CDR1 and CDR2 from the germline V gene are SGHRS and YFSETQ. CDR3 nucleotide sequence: TGCGCCAGCAGCTTTGGGGGGCTGCTAGATACGCAGTATTTT. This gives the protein CASSFGGLLDTQYF.